This T cell receptor (beta chain) originates from a study of control samples from healthy donors and cancer patients. CDR3 length: 14 amino acids. The V gene's germline CDR1 is MGHDK and CDR2 SYGVNS. Trimming shortened V by 2 bases and J by 7 bases, and 15 bases separated the two germline ends. Clones were sequenced by immunoSEQ multiplex PCR, and TCRdb holds only the in-frame ones, with some missing. The top ten hold 12% to 15% of the sample, which has about 160,000 clones, 90% to 95% seen once. This receptor was taken from a man aged 60-69 years with colorectal cancer. Input material: PBMCs. This chain joins TRBV25-1 and TRBJ2-7, with D possibly matching TRBD1 (7 bases). The CDR3 loop is CASSERWRGREQYF. CDR3 nucleotide sequence: TGTGCCAGCAGTGAACGATGGAGGGGGCGGGAGCAGTACTTC.